This TCR beta chain was sequenced in a study of blood T cell repertoires in COVID-19. As for the study in general: Both acute and convalescent COVID-19 samples were obtained from the United States, Italy and Spain. PBMCs, B-cell-depleted T cells, or T cells provided the cDNA or gDNA that made up the material.

Original analysis: Amplifying reference gene primers gave estimates of nucleated cell counts. The protocol was immunoSEQ multiplex PCR, while the TCRdb copy is restricted to in-frame clones and leaves out a portion. V and J calls plus clone size are reproduced from that table; the DNA served to infer D and trimming. The sample holds approximately 140,000 clones; over 80% are singletons and the top ten take roughly 9.7%. This clone appeared once. V lost 1 base and J lost 7; bases outside the gene matches: 10. The CDR3 contains 17 residues. Per the germline V gene, CDR1 is SGHVS and CDR2 is FNYEAQ. Sequencing used peripheral blood. The TCR was taken from a man aged 35 to 55 with active or convalescent COVID-19. The rearrangement uses TRBV7-6 and TRBJ2-1; 10 positions match TRBD2. CDR3 residues: CASSLVGGSGGGNEQFF. CDR3 sequence (DNA): TGTGCCAGCAGCTTAGTTGGCGGAAGCGGGGGGGGGAATGAGCAGTTCTTC.